The rows below give T cell receptor beta chains drawn from one sample of a study of blood T cell repertoires in COVID-19. The repertoire was sequenced with immunoSEQ multiplex PCR; TCRdb's copy has only in-frame clones and lacks some. The table records roughly 69,000 clones, about 76% of them present only once. Sequenced sample: peripheral blood. The receptors originated from a human donor in a cohort sampled during active COVID-19. CDR3s include the opening cysteine and the closing phenylalanine or tryptophan.

>TRBV20-1|12
CSASHSNYGYTF
>TRBV20-1|12
CSASREADTQYF
>TRBV21-1|16
CASSKDALAGDAVQYF
>TRBV6-5|11
CASRSVHEQYF
>TRBV19|16
CASCADRDRGGNEQFF
>TRBV3-1/TRBV3-2|15
CASSQNSGGLETQYF
>TRBV7-2|15
CASSGLAGGRETQYF
>TRBV15|16
CATSRTTGLAKNIQYF
>TRBV9|15
CASSASGTLATEAFF
>TRBV7-3|11
CASGRGNEQFF
>TRBV6-4|15
CASRDGQDNPYEQYF
>TRBV12-3/TRBV12-4|12
CASSLSGAEAFF
>TRBV19|14
CASIGGARNSPLHF
>TRBV7-8|14
CASSFGTSVDTQYF
>TRBV6-1|14
CASSEGQGGYEQYF
>TRBV28|15
CASSSPGLNNSPLHF
>TRBV28|16
CASSRGTGLNTDTQYF
>TRBV6-2/TRBV6-3|15
CASSYMGAGGGGYTF
>TRBV28|12
CASRQGNYGYTF
>TRBV12-3/TRBV12-4|13
CASRPQGQQTQYF
>TRBV18|14
CASSLGTDNSPLHF
>TRBV20-1|11
CSATRPTTYTF
>TRBV27|17
CASSPAGLAGGYNEQFF
>TRBV9|14
CASSVAGSDTEAFF
>TRBV27|15
CASSLIVGGAPEQFF
>TRBV4-2|18
CASSQGQGLSEGQETQYF
>TRBV2|19
CASSEKGTGGFANTGELFF
>TRBV9|14
CASSVRGANSPLHF
>TRBV28|14
CASSNPRGNSPLHF
>TRBV7-2|15
CASSQQGGLGTEAFF
>TRBV6-5|15
CASSSGQNSYNEQFF
>TRBV2|14
CASGVGQPNTEAFF
>TRBV19|12
CASSFRTGSQHF
>TRBV5-5|14
CASSLDLGVETQYF
>TRBV5-5|17
CASSPGLAGVKTDTQYF
>TRBV7-8|16
CASSFMTGWVNTEAFF
>TRBV6-5|16
CASSSRQGTMNTEAFF
>TRBV10-1|15
CASSDSGGSTDTQYF
>TRBV4-1|16
CASSQEASGGLYEQYF
>TRBV5-6|15
CASSFLGTGGEKLFF
>TRBV20-1|11
CSVRRYNEQFF
>TRBV5-1|15
CASSSSGVGYNEQFF
>TRBV6-5|15
CASSPPGGRGAEAFF
>TRBV11-1|15
CASSQPSGSGNTIYF
>TRBV7-2|17
CASSLRFGTSGRDEQFF
>TRBV7-7|15
CASSPRYSSTDTQYF
>TRBV7-6|17
CASSKGSSGGIPYEQYF
>TRBV5-1|15
CASSLFGTGEGEQYF
>TRBV2|14
CASAYRDSNQPQHF
>TRBV6-1|16
CASSDRRGDHSYEQYF